This T cell receptor beta chain was documented in a study of cytomegalovirus exposure and HLA in healthy donors. As regards this clone: Its antigen remains unidentified.

Whole-study findings and limits: Links to common viral pathogens appeared, in a later analysis, for several of the most significant clusters. HLA restriction was apparent for most CMV-associated TCR beta chains in a later analysis. In an earlier analysis, productive rearrangement rates for most beta V segments clustered near 87% or 30%. Immune exposure information available was restricted to CMV serostatus.

CDR1 and CDR2 from the germline V gene are SGHNT and YYREEE (reference sequence). The V end was cut by 5 bases, the J end by 6 bases, with 11 bases between. The CDR3 contains 13 residues. Researchers ran the PCR with 60 Vbeta and 13 Jbeta primers. Profiling relied on immunoSEQ multiplex PCR, and the TCRdb table lists in-frame clones only, not all of them. Found here are 110,000 to 150,000 clones, 75% to 80% of them singletons; the top ten hold roughly 4.3%. The sequenced material came from PBMCs. The J gene is TRBJ2-2, the V gene TRBV5-4; D not certain. The source is a male donor in good health and CMV-seronegative. CDR3 coding DNA: TGTGCCAGCAGTTATGACACCTCCGGGGAGCTGTTTTTT. Amino acid sequence: CASSYDTSGELFF.